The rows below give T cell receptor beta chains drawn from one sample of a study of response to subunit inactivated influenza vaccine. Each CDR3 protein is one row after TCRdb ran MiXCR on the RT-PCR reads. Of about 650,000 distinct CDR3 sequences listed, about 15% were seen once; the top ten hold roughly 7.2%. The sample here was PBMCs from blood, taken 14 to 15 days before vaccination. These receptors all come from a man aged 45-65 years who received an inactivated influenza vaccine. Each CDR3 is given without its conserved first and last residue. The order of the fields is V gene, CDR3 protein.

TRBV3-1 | ASSLQGVTGELF
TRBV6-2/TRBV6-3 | ASRELAGESYEQY
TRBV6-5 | ASSYSSAGNTGELF
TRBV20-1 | SARSRTESNNEQF
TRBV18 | ASSPGSGQPQH
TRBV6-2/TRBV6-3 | ASSSRGGLTSEQY
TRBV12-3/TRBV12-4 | ASSIDRLSYNEQF
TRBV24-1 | ATSEPSGSRNEQF
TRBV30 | AWRSMMGEKLF
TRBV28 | ASSFLPPGHGNEKLF